One and the same sample provided the 26 T cell receptor beta chains below, sequenced in a study of blood T cells in healthy people across ages. Primers used in a second PCR of roughly 6 to 12 cycles were a sample-barcoded 5' primer and a J-beta primer mix. TCRdb reanalysed the 5' RACE reads using MiXCR and keeps one entry per CDR3 protein. The sample records over 700,000 distinct CDR3 sequences, 25% being singletons. This same sample was also part of a study on T cells of mothers and their children.

The sequenced sample was blood. The receptors were sampled from a boy younger than 18 in good health.

This clonotype was observed a handful of times. The gene calls are TRBV5-1 and TRBJ2-7, with 12 nucleotides matching TRBD1. Germline assignment: CDR1 SGHRS and CDR2 YFSETQ. The CDR3 runs 14 residues. J gave up 6 bases and V 0 bases, and 1 base lay outside the gene matches. CDR3 nucleotide sequence: TGCGCCAGCAGCTTGGGGGACAGGGGGCTCGAGCAGTACTTC. Translated, it gives CASSLGDRGLEQYF.

This clonotype has just a few counts. This chain uses TRBV29-1 with TRBJ2-2, with 7 bases fitting TRBD1. CDR1 and CDR2 (germline): SQVTM, ANQGSEA. This CDR3 comprises 13 residues. The CDR3 DNA reads TGCAGTTCGAGACAGGGATTTTCCGGGGAGCTGTTTTTT. The encoded protein is CSSRQGFSGELFF.

This clonotype was detected only once. The chain is built from TRBV24-1 and TRBJ2-1, with 11 positions matching TRBD1. The CDR3 has 14 amino acids. Germline trimming cut 6 bases from V and 8 bases from J; bases unmatched to any gene: 5. Germline V gene sequence: CDR1 KGHDR, CDR2 SFDVKD. CDR3 in DNA: TGTGCCACCAGTCTCCCGGGACAGGGGGATGAGCAGTTCTTC. Residues: CATSLPGQGDEQFF.

The chain joins TRBV6-2 or TRBV6-3 to TRBJ2-3; a weak D match, TRBD1 (6 bases). With 10 bases removed from V and 4 bases from J, the gap between germline ends came to 15 bases. The CDR3 length is 13 residues. Per germline, CDR1 MNHEY and CDR2 SVGEGT. The CDR3 DNA follows: TGTGCCACCGAAGGGGGTTTCGCAGATACGCAGTATTTT. Protein: CATEGGFADTQYF.

There are a few counts of this clonotype. The chain combines TRBV15 with TRBJ2-7; D remains unclear. CDR1 LNHNV and CDR2 YYDKDF come from the germline V gene (reference sequence). The CDR3 consists of 16 residues. The V end was cut by 1 base, the J end by 0 bases, with 13 bases between. In DNA, the CDR3 is TGTGCCACCAGCAGAGCTAGGTCAGTCGTCTCCTACGAGCAGTACTTC. It codes for CATSRARSVVSYEQYF.

As to this clonotype: At one end, the junction sequence differs from germline, possibly due to a read error. The chain is built from TRBV28 and TRBJ2-7, with TRBD1 identical over 9 bases. This CDR3 region has 14 residues. Per the germline V gene, CDR1 is MDHEN and CDR2 is SYDVKM. CDR3 residues: CVSSFGTGSYEQYF. Here the CDR3 DNA reads TGTGTCAGCAGTTTCGGGACAGGGTCCTACGAGCAGTACTTC.

The chain has TRBV29-1 and TRBJ1-1; 9 bases fit TRBD1. Germline lookup yields CDR1 SQVTM and CDR2 ANQGSEA. The CDR3 is 14 amino acids. The ends lost 8 bases at V and 5 bases at J; junction bases unmatched: 12. This chain's CDR3 is CSSDGDRVNTEAFF. The CDR3 DNA is TGCAGCTCGGACGGGGACAGGGTTAATACTGAAGCTTTCTTT. Full variable domain (remainder filled in from reference TRBV29-1 and TRBJ1-1): SAVISQKPSRDICQRGTSLTIQCQVDSQVTMMFWYRQQPGQSLTLIATANQGSEATYESGFVIDKFPISRPNLTFSTLTVSNMSPEDSSIYLCSSDGDRVNTEAFFGQGTRLTVV.

This clonotype showed up just a few times. The chain has TRBV2 and TRBJ2-3; tentatively, D is TRBD2 (6 bases). This CDR3 has 16 residues. V was trimmed by 3 bases and J by 0 bases, leaving 13 bases between them. Per germline, CDR1 SNHLY and CDR2 FYNNEI. The CDR3 nucleotides are TGTGCCAGCAGTGACCAGCGGGTACTTAGCACAGATACGCAGTATTTT. This sequence encodes CASSDQRVLSTDTQYF.

This chain connects TRBV2 to TRBJ2-5, with D hard to call. The assigned J gene may be wrong: the sequence end matches TRBJ2-7 better. This CDR3 is 11 amino acids long. Germline CDR1 is SNHLY and CDR2 is FYNNEI. The CDR3 loop reads CASLRSYEQYF. CDR3 sequence (DNA): TGTGCCTCCCTTCGTTCCTACGAGCAGTACTTC.

The V gene is TRBV15, the J gene TRBJ2-1; D unresolved. Germline CDR1 is LNHNV and CDR2 is YYDKDF (reference sequence). The CDR3 is 11 amino acids. Trimming pared 3 bases from V and 8 bases from J, leaving 5 bases between. CDR3 residues: CATSRGYEQFF. CDR3 nucleotides: TGTGCCACCAGCAGGGGCTATGAGCAGTTCTTC.

V gene TRBV13 combines with J gene TRBJ2-1, with 7 positions matching TRBD1. This CDR3 spans 13 amino acids. Per the germline V gene, CDR1 is PRHDT and CDR2 is FYEKMQ (reference sequence). The J segment lost 11 bases and the V segment lost 5 bases, leaving 9 bases of the junction unmatched. CDR3 coding DNA: TGTGCCAGCAGCGGACCTGACAGGGACCAGCAGTTCTTC. Protein product: CASSGPDRDQQFF.

This clonotype has a handful of counts. V is TRBV7-9 and J is TRBJ1-6, with D uncertain. V dropped 7 bases and J dropped 5 bases, with 6 bases sitting between them. Germline assignment: CDR1 SEHNR and CDR2 FQNEAQ (reference sequence). The CDR3 has 12 amino acids. The CDR3 is CASKRDNSPLHF. CDR3 DNA: TGTGCCAGCAAAAGAGATAATTCACCCCTCCACTTT.

Only a few counts were recorded for this clonotype. CDR3 DNA: TGTGCCAGCAGTACTGGGCGTTCCCAAGAGACCCAGTACTTC. It yields the protein CASSTGRSQETQYF. The genes are TRBV28 and TRBJ2-5; no definite D call. V was clipped by 5 bases and J by 1 base, with 11 bases between them. The CDR3 is made up of 14 amino acids. Germline CDR1 reads MDHEN; CDR2 reads SYDVKM.

This rearrangement joins TRBV9 to TRBJ2-2; D is uncertain. Trimming cost V 1 base and J 3 bases, with 7 bases left between them. Germline loops: CDR1 SGDLS, CDR2 YYNGEE. This CDR3 contains 14 residues. Written as DNA, the CDR3 is TGTGCCAGCAGCGTATACGCCGACACCGGGGAGCTGTTTTTT. It translates to CASSVYADTGELFF.

This chain connects TRBV6-1 to TRBJ1-4; 7 bases align to TRBD1. Trimming removed 3 bases from V and 8 bases from J; junction bases left unmatched: 18. Looked up from germline, CDR1 is MNHNS and CDR2 is SASEGT. CDR3 length: 18 residues. The CDR3 DNA sequence: TGTGCCAGCAGTGACCATCTTCGCCCACAGGGGAAGGGGGAAAAACTGTTTTTT. It specifies CASSDHLRPQGKGEKLFF.

This clonotype was seen a handful of times. V gene TRBV4-1 combines with J gene TRBJ2-3, with unresolved D. The ends were cut back, 2 bases at V and 3 bases at J, with 9 bases in the middle. CDR1 is MGHRA, CDR2 YSYEKL, per germline. The CDR3 spans 14 residues. CDR3 protein: CASSQFGPTDTQYF. The DNA for the CDR3 is TGCGCCAGCAGCCAATTTGGCCCAACAGATACGCAGTATTTT.

This clonotype was observed a few times. This chain links TRBV6-1 with TRBJ2-2; 8 bases match TRBD2. Unmatched junction bases numbered 13, after V lost 7 bases and J lost 6 bases. Per germline, CDR1 MNHNS and CDR2 SASEGT. The CDR3 loop spans 16 amino acids. CDR3 coding DNA: TGTGCCAGCAAAGATACTGGGACTAGGGAGGCCGGGGAGCTGTTTTTT. This translates into CASKDTGTREAGELFF.

The rearrangement joins TRBV7-9 to TRBJ1-2; 9 bases are shared with TRBD1. J lost 7 bases, V lost 4 bases, and 4 bases had no gene match. The CDR3 has 13 residues. CDR1 and CDR2 from the germline V gene are SEHNR and FQNEAQ (reference sequence). CDR3 bases: TGTGCCAGCAGCTCGCCGGGACAGGGTGGCTACACCTTC. It encodes CASSSPGQGGYTF.

This chain connects TRBV21-1 to TRBJ2-2; TRBD2, the table's D call, lacks a check against the DNA. TRBV21-1 is annotated as a pseudogene. This CDR3 has 17 amino acids. The DNA of the CDR3 is TGTGCCAGCCTACCCCGGACTAGCGGGAGTCCGAGCGGGGAGCTGTTTTTT. Its protein is CASLPRTSGSPSGELFF.

The rearrangement links TRBV7-2 to TRBJ2-1; D gene ambiguous. The CDR3 length is 14 residues. V was shortened by 3 bases and J by 4 bases, with 10 bases between the two germline ends. Germline CDR1 is SGHTA and CDR2 is FQGNSA. As DNA, the CDR3 is TGTGCCAGCAGCTTGGCCACCATTTACAATGAGCAGTTCTTC. Translation gives CASSLATIYNEQFF.

In its sample, this clonotype was seen a few times. This chain connects TRBV6-6 to TRBJ2-4; D not certain. This CDR3 region has 14 residues. CDR1 and CDR2 from the germline V gene are MNHNY and SVGAGI (reference sequence). V was clipped by 6 bases and J by 0 bases, with 9 bases between them. CDR3: CASSTALAKNIQYF. CDR3 bases: TGTGCCAGCAGCACAGCCTTAGCCAAAAACATTCAGTACTTC.

The chain carries TRBV5-1 and TRBJ2-5; 12 nucleotides agree with TRBD2. The closer fit of TRBJ2-1 to the DNA end suggests the J call may be wrong. The CDR3 is 15 residues long. Germline V gives CDR1 SGHRS, CDR2 YFSETQ. CDR3 in DNA: TGCGCCAGCAGTGCCCCTAGCGGGGGGGTAAGGGGGCAGTTCTTC. Amino acids: CASSAPSGGVRGQFF.

This clonotype was counted many times. Relative to the germline gene, one junction end is altered; a read error may explain this. The rearrangement links TRBV5-1 to TRBJ2-7; D is perhaps TRBD1 (6 bases). Germline V CDR1 and CDR2: SGHRS, YFSETQ. The CDR3 sequence is 14 residues long. CDR3: CASSSPDSSYEQYF. The CDR3 DNA reads as TGTGCCAGCAGTTCTCCGGACAGCTCCTACGAGCAGTACTTC. Full variable domain (missing parts from reference TRBV5-1 and TRBJ2-7): KAGVTQTPRYLIKTRGQQVTLSCSPISGHRSVSWYQQTPGQGLQFLFEYFSETQRNKGNFPGRFSGRQFSNSRSEMNVSTLELGDSALYLCASSSPDSSYEQYFGPGTRLTVT.

This chain uses TRBV4-1 with TRBJ2-4; TRBD2 matches at 12 bases. Germline-derived CDR1 and CDR2 are MGHRA and YSYEKL. With V trimmed by 1 base and J by 3 bases, 1 base remained unmatched. The CDR3 spans 16 residues. CDR3 in DNA: TGCGCCAGCAGCCAAGGACTAGCGGGAGTCAAAAACATTCAGTACTTC. Protein sequence: CASSQGLAGVKNIQYF.

This clonotype was recorded a few times. The chain joins TRBV9 to TRBJ2-5; D could derive from TRBD1 or TRBD2 (5 bases each). Trimming removed 0 bases at V and 7 bases at J, with 10 bases between. Germline V CDR1 and CDR2: SGDLS, YYNGEE. The CDR3 extends over 13 amino acids. The CDR3 spells CASSVEVGGTQYF. The CDR3 coding sequence is TGTGCCAGCAGCGTAGAGGTTGGGGGGACCCAGTACTTC.

The rearrangement uses TRBV5-1 and TRBJ2-7, with 9 positions matching TRBD1. The V gene end was trimmed by 0 bases and the J gene end by 3 bases; junction bases not matched to a gene: 4. The V gene's germline CDR1 is SGHRS and CDR2 YFSETQ. The CDR3 runs 15 residues. CDR3 in DNA: TGCGCCAGCAGCTTGGGTCCGACAGGGGGCTACGAGCAGTACTTC. It translates to CASSLGPTGGYEQYF. The variable domain in full, completed from reference TRBV5-1 and TRBJ2-7, reads KAGVTQTPRYLIKTRGQQVTLSCSPISGHRSVSWYQQTPGQGLQFLFEYFSETQRNKGNFPGRFSGRQFSNSRSEMNVSTLELGDSALYLCASSLGPTGGYEQYFGPGTRLTVT.